This entry lists 32 T cell receptor beta chains sequenced from one sample in a study of human T cells and chemical hapten exposure. Time point described: patch test 2, 6 weeks after DPC sensitization. Treatment in this sample: therapeutic diphenylcyclopropenone sensitization with weekly scalp DPC. TCRdb called the RACE reads again in MiXCR, with one record for every CDR3 protein. The data contain approximately 85,000 distinct CDR3 sequences, 10% of them singletons. This specimen consisted of whole blood, obtained in connection with sensitization to the hapten diphenylcyclopropenone (DPC). These receptor sequences come from a woman aged 25 to 39 with alopecia areata. Some clones in this sample may be carry-over from other donors' samples.

This clonotype was seen at least ten times. The genes are TRBV11-3 and TRBJ2-3; no clear D gene. V was trimmed by 1 base and J by 5 bases, leaving 7 bases between them. The CDR3 loop spans 13 amino acids. Germline V gives CDR1 SGHNT, CDR2 YENEEA. CDR3 nucleotides: TGTGCCAGCAGCTTAGTTATGGGAGATACGCAGTATTTT. Protein: CASSLVMGDTQYF.

A few counts support this clonotype. The chain has TRBV2 and TRBJ2-3, with 8 bases matching TRBD1. Germline V gene sequence: CDR1 SNHLY, CDR2 FYNNEI. The trim removed 6 bases at V and 7 bases at J, leaving 3 bases unmatched. The CDR3 length is 12 residues. The DNA of the CDR3 is TGTGCCAGCAGCCGGGACAGGAATACGCAGTATTTT. Translating it yields CASSRDRNTQYF.

The table lists this clonotype with many counts. The V and J genes are TRBV5-1 and TRBJ1-1, with D perhaps TRBD1 (6 bases). CDR3 size: 14 residues. Trimming removed 2 bases at V and 5 bases at J, with 13 bases between. CDR1 SGHRS and CDR2 YFSETQ come from the germline V gene. The CDR3 nucleotides are TGCGCCAGCAGCTTCAACATAGGGGGGACTGAAGCTTTCTTT. Amino acids: CASSFNIGGTEAFF.

This sequence joins TRBV20-1 and TRBJ1-1, with D possibly matching TRBD1 (6 bases). Germline V gives CDR1 DFQATT, CDR2 SNEGSKA (reference sequence). Trimming left V 6 bases short and J 3 bases short, with 14 bases between. There are 13 residues in the CDR3. The CDR3 reads CSAVQGTHTEAFF. The CDR3, as DNA: TGCAGTGCCGTACAGGGTACCCACACTGAAGCTTTCTTT.

Many counts were recorded for this clonotype. The V gene is TRBV28, the J gene TRBJ1-2, with D unresolved. Trimming removed 8 bases at V and 8 bases at J, with 12 bases between. The germline V gene encodes CDR1 MDHEN and CDR2 SYDVKM. The CDR3 runs 11 residues. In DNA form, the CDR3 reads TGTGCCAGCCGGGCCCTTCGGGGCTACACCTTC. Protein product: CASRALRGYTF.

V and J are TRBV7-9 and TRBJ2-3, with 8 bases lining up with TRBD2. The CDR3 contains 15 residues. V lost 3 bases to trimming and J lost 3 bases; unmatched junction nucleotides: 5. From germline, CDR1 is SEHNR and CDR2 FQNEAQ (reference sequence). The CDR3 region is CASSLSSGPTDTQYF. DNA for the CDR3: TGTGCCAGCAGCTTGTCTAGCGGGCCGACAGATACGCAGTATTTT. The complete variable domain, with remaining parts taken from reference TRBV7-9 and TRBJ2-3, reads DTGVSQNPRHKITKRGQNVTFRCDPISEHNRLYWYRQTLGQGPEFLTYFQNEAQLEKSRLLSDRFSAERPKGSFSTLEIQRTEQGDSAMYLCASSLSSGPTDTQYFGPGTRLTVL.

This clonotype occurred many times. This chain links TRBV4-2 with TRBJ2-7; D remains unclear. V lost 4 bases, J lost 2 bases, and 6 bases lay in between. Germline CDR1 is LGHNA and CDR2 is YNFKEQ. This CDR3 has 12 amino acids. The chain's CDR3 is CASSRNAYEQYF. The CDR3 bases are TGTGCCAGCAGCCGTAATGCCTACGAGCAGTACTTC.

The sample holds many counts of this clonotype. This sequence joins TRBV19 and TRBJ2-7; D is ambiguous. V lost 3 bases and J lost 0, with 6 bases in between. This CDR3 has 13 amino acids. Looked up from germline, CDR1 is LNHDA and CDR2 is SQIVND (reference sequence). The CDR3 loop reads CASSIVSSYEQYF. CDR3 in DNA: TGTGCCAGTAGTATTGTCAGCTCCTACGAGCAGTACTTC.

This clonotype was recorded at least ten times. The chain recombines TRBV10-1 with TRBJ2-3; 7 bases agree with TRBD2. Trimming at V came to 4 bases and at J to 5 bases, leaving 9 bases not matched to a gene. Germline V gene data show CDR1 as WNHNN and CDR2 as SYGVQD (reference sequence). CDR3 length: 15 amino acids. The CDR3 loop is CASSAPGREEDTQYF. CDR3 nucleotides: TGCGCCAGCAGTGCCCCAGGCCGGGAGGAAGATACGCAGTATTTT.

This clonotype showed up many times. The rearrangement joins TRBV4-1 to TRBJ2-3, with 8 positions matching TRBD1. CDR3 size: 17 residues. V gave up 4 bases and J gave up 0 bases; unmatched junction bases: 9. Germline V CDR1 and CDR2: MGHRA, YSYEKL. The CDR3 here is CASSPGSQGASTDTQYF. The CDR3 DNA reads TGCGCCAGCAGCCCAGGCTCTCAGGGGGCAAGCACAGATACGCAGTATTTT.

The V and J genes are TRBV2 and TRBJ2-7; D gene unclear. Germline-derived CDR1 and CDR2 are SNHLY and FYNNEI. The V and J ends lost 1 base and 6 bases respectively, with 7 bases between them. This CDR3 spans 12 amino acids. CDR3 loop: CASSEVPSEQYF. Written as DNA, the CDR3 is TGTGCCAGCAGTGAAGTGCCCTCCGAGCAGTACTTC.

The V and J genes are TRBV30 and TRBJ2-2, with D perhaps TRBD1 (5 bases). V dropped 3 bases and J dropped 6 bases, with 11 bases sitting between them. Germline V gene lookup returns CDR1 GTSNPN and CDR2 SVGIG (reference sequence). The CDR3 consists of 13 residues. The CDR3 reads CAWSVQGPGELFF. CDR3 bases: TGTGCCTGGAGCGTCCAGGGTCCCGGGGAGCTGTTTTTT.

The table lists this clonotype with a few counts. This rearrangement joins TRBV28 to TRBJ1-5, with unresolved D. The V and J ends lost 2 bases and 6 bases respectively, with 5 bases between them. The CDR3 runs 12 residues. Germline V gene data show CDR1 as MDHEN and CDR2 as SYDVKM. CDR3 sequence (DNA): TGTGCCAGCAGTTTAGGGAGTCAGCCCCAGCATTTT. This sequence encodes CASSLGSQPQHF.

Here the CDR3 reads CASSRGGIPYQETQYF. DNA of the CDR3: TGTGCCAGCAGTCGGGGAGGGATTCCGTACCAAGAGACCCAGTACTTC. The chain joins TRBV6-2 or TRBV6-3 to TRBJ2-5; 7 bases fit TRBD2. The trim removed 5 bases at V and 0 bases at J, leaving 9 bases unmatched. Germline V gene lookup returns CDR1 MNHEY and CDR2 SVGEGT. The CDR3 consists of 16 residues.

This clonotype has ten or more counts. The chain couples TRBV7-9 to TRBJ1-2, with D possibly being TRBD1 (5 bases). Germline loops: CDR1 SEHNR, CDR2 FQNEAQ (reference sequence). The CDR3 is 16 amino acids. V was shortened by 0 bases and J by 6 bases, with 17 bases between the two germline ends. DNA of the CDR3: TGTGCCAGCAGCTTAGCGGTCCCGGGAACGGGGGATGGCTACACCTTC. The encoded protein is CASSLAVPGTGDGYTF.

This clonotype was found many times. For the CDR3, the DNA is TGCAGTGTTCCTAGCGGGGCCACAGATACGCAGTATTTT. Translation gives CSVPSGATDTQYF. The chain combines TRBV20-1 with TRBJ2-3, with 9 bases matching TRBD2. Germline V gene lookup returns CDR1 DFQATT and CDR2 SNEGSKA (reference sequence). The CDR3 consists of 13 residues. V was pared by 7 bases and J by 2 bases, with 4 bases of the junction left unmatched.

This clonotype was seen at least ten times. The chain recombines TRBV4-3 with TRBJ2-3; the D gene is possibly TRBD2 (6 bases). Trimming pared 4 bases from V and 9 bases from J, leaving 14 bases between. This CDR3 has 13 residues. Germline V gene data show CDR1 as LGHNA and CDR2 as YSLEER. CDR3 coding DNA: TGCGCCAGCAGCCGGACCCTGGGGGGAACGCAGTATTTT. This codes for CASSRTLGGTQYF.

The sample holds a few counts of this clonotype. V gene TRBV20-1 combines with J gene TRBJ1-2; no clear D gene. CDR1 is DFQATT, CDR2 SNEGSKA, per germline (reference sequence). The CDR3 consists of 16 residues. V lost 0 bases to trimming and J lost 4 bases, with 18 bases between them. Here the CDR3 DNA reads TGCAGTGCTAGAGATTTTCGGCACAGCGAAATCTATGGCTACACCTTC. Protein sequence: CSARDFRHSEIYGYTF.

This clonotype has ten or more counts. The chain recombines TRBV5-1 with TRBJ2-1, with 7 bases lining up with TRBD2. V was clipped by 1 base and J by 5 bases; unmatched bases: 15. The V gene's germline CDR1 is SGHRS and CDR2 YFSETQ. CDR3 length: 18 residues. This chain's CDR3 is CASSLYPAGSVQHNEQFF. The CDR3 nucleotides are TGCGCCAGCAGCTTGTACCCAGCGGGGTCCGTCCAACACAATGAGCAGTTCTTC.

Only a few counts were recorded for this clonotype. The chain combines TRBV11-2 with TRBJ1-1, with TRBD1 matching over 7 bases. The ends lost 5 bases at V and 8 bases at J; junction bases unmatched: 2. Looked up from germline, CDR1 is SGHAT and CDR2 is FQNNGV. The CDR3 contains 11 residues. The CDR3 sequence is CASSVTGEAFF. The DNA for the CDR3 is TGTGCCAGCAGCGTGACAGGGGAAGCTTTCTTT.

This clonotype was recorded at least ten times. The chain links TRBV7-2 to TRBJ2-5; D call uncertain. This CDR3 has 15 residues. V lost 1 base and J lost 4, with 13 bases in between. Per germline, CDR1 SGHTA and CDR2 FQGNSA. The CDR3 nucleotides read TGTGCCAGCAGCTTAGGTAGAGGTGTAGGAGAGACCCAGTACTTC. Translating it yields CASSLGRGVGETQYF. The variable domain in full, completed from reference TRBV7-2 and TRBJ2-5, reads GAGVSQSPSNKVTEKGKDVELRCDPISGHTALYWYRQSLGQGLEFLIYFQGNSAPDKSGLPSDRFSAERTGGSVSTLTIQRTQQEDSAVYLCASSLGRGVGETQYFGPGTRLLVL.

Many counts were recorded for this clonotype. The rearrangement uses TRBV7-6 and TRBJ2-5; unclear D gene. The CDR3 totals 9 residues. CDR1 is SGHVS and CDR2 is FNYEAQ in the germline V gene. Deletions cut 11 bases from V and 7 bases from J, with 8 bases between. The CDR3 DNA is TGTGCCCCCCGCGGGACCCAGTACTTC. This gives the protein CAPRGTQYF.

This clonotype was recorded many times. This chain joins TRBV4-1 and TRBJ1-2; the D is unclear. Germline CDR1 MGHRA, CDR2 YSYEKL. Trimming cost V 8 bases and J 10 bases, with 14 bases left between them. There are 11 residues in the CDR3. The CDR3 region is CASGEGIAYTF. Here the CDR3 DNA reads TGCGCCAGCGGCGAAGGAATAGCCTACACCTTC.

This clonotype showed up many times. The chain couples TRBV14 to TRBJ2-1; D is uncertain. Per germline, CDR1 SGHDN and CDR2 FVKESK. This CDR3 region has 13 residues. V was pared by 4 bases and J by 6 bases, with 10 bases between. The CDR3 loop is CASSPPPGNEQFF. CDR3 nucleotides: TGTGCCAGCAGCCCTCCTCCCGGCAATGAGCAGTTCTTC. Filled out from reference TRBV14 and TRBJ2-1, the complete variable domain reads EAGVTQFPSHSVIEKGQTVTLRCDPISGHDNLYWYRRVMGKEIKFLLHFVKESKQDESGMPNNRFLAERTGGTYSTLKVQPAELEDSGVYFCASSPPPGNEQFFGPGTRLTVL.

The gene calls are TRBV7-6 and TRBJ2-3; TRBD2 agrees at 10 bases. V lost 7 bases to trimming and J lost 5 bases; unmatched junction nucleotides: 12. CDR3 length: 16 residues. Per germline, CDR1 SGHVS and CDR2 FNYEAQ. CDR3 sequence reads: CASKPPSGGPGDTQYF. DNA for the CDR3: TGTGCCAGCAAGCCCCCTAGCGGGGGCCCCGGAGATACGCAGTATTTT.

The chain carries TRBV29-1 and TRBJ2-2; D is perhaps TRBD2 (6 bases). Germline V lookup: CDR1 SQVTM, CDR2 ANQGSEA. CDR3 length equals 14 residues. V was pared by 3 bases and J by 2 bases, with 10 bases between. CDR3 nucleotide sequence: TGCAGCGTTGATTGGAGGGGAAACACCGGGGAGCTGTTTTTT. It encodes CSVDWRGNTGELFF.

This clonotype came up many times. The V call is TRBV29-1, the J call TRBJ2-1; tentatively, D is TRBD2 (6 bases). The CDR3 has 14 residues. Germline-derived CDR1 and CDR2 are SQVTM and ANQGSEA. V was pared by 4 bases and J by 6 bases, with 16 bases between. The DNA for the CDR3 is TGCAGCGTTGTGACTAGGCTTTCGGTCAATGAGCAGTTCTTC. It encodes CSVVTRLSVNEQFF.

This clonotype was found many times. The chain has TRBV7-2 and TRBJ1-3; D gene ambiguous. V was trimmed by 4 bases and J by 0 bases, leaving 13 bases between them. Germline V gene lookup returns CDR1 SGHTA and CDR2 FQGNSA. CDR3 length equals 16 residues. CDR3 sequence (DNA): TGTGCCAGCAGCTCGAATCAGGTTGCCTCTGGAAACACCATATATTTT. Translated: CASSSNQVASGNTIYF.

This clonotype was detected ten times or more. The chain couples TRBV5-1 to TRBJ1-2; D is perhaps TRBD1 (6 bases). Germline V CDR1 and CDR2: SGHRS, YFSETQ. Trimming stripped 7 bases from V and 6 bases from J, with 22 bases between. There are 15 residues in the CDR3. The DNA of the CDR3 is TGCGCCAGCGCTTCGTCACAGGGAGGTTTTGATGGCTACACCTTC. Translating it yields CASASSQGGFDGYTF.

The V call is TRBV9, the J call TRBJ2-7, with D perhaps matching TRBD2 (6 bases). The V end was cut by 4 bases, the J end by 0 bases, with 14 bases between. Per germline, CDR1 SGDLS and CDR2 YYNGEE. This CDR3 has 15 residues. The DNA for the CDR3 is TGTGCCAGCAGCCCGCGGGGCTTAAGCTCCTACGAGCAGTACTTC. This gives the protein CASSPRGLSSYEQYF.

At least ten counts were recorded for this clonotype. The chain carries TRBV7-2 and TRBJ1-2; the match to TRBD1 covers 10 bases. With 8 bases clipped from V and 2 bases from J, the junction kept 5 bases outside the gene matches. The length of the CDR3 is 14 residues. Germline assignment: CDR1 SGHTA and CDR2 FQGNSA. The CDR3 DNA is TGTGCCAGCTCGCCGGGACAGGGGAACTATGGCTACACCTTC. It codes for CASSPGQGNYGYTF.

This clonotype was counted a few times. The rearrangement links TRBV29-1 to TRBJ2-1; TRBD1 is a possible D gene (6 bases). This CDR3 is built from 13 residues. V shed 3 bases and J shed 6 bases, with 12 bases lying between them. CDR1 is SQVTM, CDR2 ANQGSEA, per germline. The CDR3 is CSVDQGMGNEQFF. The DNA for the CDR3 is TGCAGCGTTGATCAGGGGATGGGCAATGAGCAGTTCTTC.